The 27 T cell receptor beta chains below come from one sample, sequenced in a study of shared clonotypes between healthy human individuals (TCRdb year 2020). The library was made by the immunoSEQ multiplex PCR assay. The clones in this table, taken by TCRdb from immuneACCESS, are in-frame only. Not every clone is retained; where verified, under half of the shortfall comes from an unresolved V gene, and the cause of the rest is unknown. The sample yields about 2.1 million clones; 85% to 95% were counted once. The leading ten clones occupy 1.5% to 2% of the sample. CD8 naive samples were CD45RO-negative cells positively selected for CCR7, giving a CD45RA+CCR7+ population that excluded TemRA cells. The sample was naive CD8+ T cells from PBMCs. This specimen's cell subset or site label, per the study, means: CD45RA+CCR7+. The receptors here all came from a man between 18 and 29 years old in good health. Some clones in this sample may be carry-over from other donors' samples.

The chain recombines TRBV27 with TRBJ2-3; TRBD2 might be the D (5 bases). V was trimmed by 1 base and J by 3 bases, leaving 14 bases between them. The CDR3 contains 16 residues. Germline V gives CDR1 MNHEY, CDR2 SMNVEV (reference sequence). CDR3 loop: CASSLLAPTGTDTQYF. CDR3 DNA sequence: TGTGCCAGCAGTTTATTAGCTCCAACGGGGACAGATACGCAGTATTTT.

The chain has TRBV7-2 and TRBJ2-7, with TRBD2 identical over 7 bases. Germline V gives CDR1 SGHTA, CDR2 FQGNSA. This CDR3 has 16 amino acids. V shed 1 base, J shed 4 bases, and the junction held 10 bases outside the gene matches. The CDR3, as DNA: TGTGCCAGCAGCTTAGGCTGGACTAGTGGGGGATACGAGCAGTACTTC. Amino acid sequence: CASSLGWTSGGYEQYF.

The CDR3 sequence is CASSVVDRGPANEQFF. Here the CDR3 DNA reads TGTGCCAGCAGCGTAGTGGACAGGGGGCCCGCCAATGAGCAGTTCTTC. The chain is built from TRBV9 and TRBJ2-1, with TRBD1 identical over 11 bases. V trimming: 0 bases; J trimming: 6 bases; junction bases outside the gene matches: 5. This CDR3 contains 16 residues. Germline assignment: CDR1 SGDLS and CDR2 YYNGEE.

This clone was observed a single time. The chain joins TRBV4-1 to TRBJ2-5; D is uncertain. TRBJ2-7 matches the DNA end more closely, so the J call is doubtful. The CDR3 has 15 residues. Per germline, CDR1 MGHRA and CDR2 YSYEKL. Written as DNA, the CDR3 is TGCGCCAGCAGCCAATCCCCATTGGGAAACTACGAGCAGTACTTC. This sequence encodes CASSQSPLGNYEQYF.

The chain employs TRBV27 and TRBJ1-5; a possible D gene is TRBD1 (6 bases). The CDR3 totals 14 residues. CDR1 is MNHEY, CDR2 SMNVEV, per germline (reference sequence). The V and J ends lost 3 bases and 6 bases respectively, with 12 bases between them. CDR3 loop: CASSFVGAGQPQHF. The CDR3 coding sequence is TGTGCCAGCAGTTTCGTGGGGGCCGGTCAGCCCCAGCATTTT.

The rearrangement links TRBV7-9 to TRBJ2-7; D is uncertain. Between the trimmed V and J ends, which lost 5 bases and 1 base, there was a span of 12 bases. The CDR3 sequence is 14 residues long. Per germline, CDR1 SEHNR and CDR2 FQNEAQ (reference sequence). The CDR3 protein is CASSDQVVSYEQYF. The CDR3 region has the DNA TGTGCCAGCAGCGACCAGGTGGTATCCTACGAGCAGTACTTC.

The V gene is TRBV27, the J gene TRBJ1-5; tentatively, D is TRBD1 (5 bases). Germline V gene sequence: CDR1 MNHEY, CDR2 SMNVEV (reference sequence). The CDR3 is 14 amino acids. Trimming removed 5 bases at V and 6 bases at J, with 14 bases between. CDR3 sequence: CASSAIGASQPQHF. The CDR3 DNA reads as TGTGCCAGCAGTGCGATAGGGGCAAGTCAGCCCCAGCATTTT.

The chain is built from TRBV27 and TRBJ2-5; no definite D call. This CDR3 contains 16 residues. Germline CDR1 MNHEY, CDR2 SMNVEV (reference sequence). V gave up 1 base and J gave up 5 bases, with 17 bases separating them. In DNA form, the CDR3 reads TGTGCCAGCAGTTTATTGTTCGATTCCGTGGGGGAGACCCAGTACTTC. Protein sequence: CASSLLFDSVGETQYF.

The V gene is TRBV11-1, the J gene TRBJ1-1; no clear D gene. V was trimmed by 1 base and J by 1 base, leaving 7 bases between them. The CDR3 covers 14 residues. Germline V gene sequence: CDR1 SGHAT, CDR2 FQDESV (reference sequence). For the CDR3, the DNA is TGTGCCAGCAGCTTAGTACATCCGAACACTGAAGCTTTCTTT. This gives the protein CASSLVHPNTEAFF. Full variable domain (rest looked up from reference TRBV11-1 and TRBJ1-1): EAEVAQSPRYKITEKSQAVAFWCDPISGHATLYWYRQILGQGPELLVQFQDESVVDDSQLPKDRFSAERLKGVDSTLKIQPAELGDSAMYLCASSLVHPNTEAFFGQGTRLTVV.

The rearrangement joins TRBV7-9 to TRBJ2-1; 7 bases map to TRBD2. This CDR3 has 16 amino acids. The germline V gene has CDR1 SEHNR and CDR2 FQNEAQ (reference sequence). V was clipped by 4 bases and J by 0 bases; unmatched bases: 6. CDR3 residues: CASSSPAGSSYNEQFF. The CDR3, as DNA: TGTGCCAGCAGCTCCCCAGCGGGGTCCTCCTACAATGAGCAGTTCTTC.

Concerning this clone: A much larger clone lies a single base off, so this may be a read error. Different DNA sequences within this sample yield the same CDR3. This chain connects TRBV9 to TRBJ2-7, with 7 bases lining up with TRBD1. Germline V lookup: CDR1 SGDLS, CDR2 YYNGEE. This CDR3 spans 14 amino acids. V was pared by 0 bases and J by 2 bases, with 2 bases of the junction left unmatched. CDR3 sequence reads: CASSVGQGAYEQYF. CDR3 nucleotide sequence: TGTGCCAGCAGCGTAGGACAGGGAGCCTACGAGCAGTACTTC.

The rearrangement uses TRBV13 and TRBJ2-3; TRBD2 aligns across 10 bases. The CDR3 covers 17 residues. V shed 4 bases and J 4 bases; nucleotides not matched to a gene: 11. CDR1 is PRHDT, CDR2 FYEKMQ, per germline (reference sequence). The CDR3 here is CASSSPQREGNADTQYF. In DNA form, the CDR3 reads TGTGCCAGCAGCTCCCCCCAGCGGGAGGGTAACGCAGATACGCAGTATTTT.

This chain joins TRBV14 and TRBJ2-7; 8 nucleotides agree with TRBD2. Germline V lookup: CDR1 SGHDN, CDR2 FVKESK. The J segment lost 2 bases and the V segment lost 4 bases, leaving 4 bases of the junction unmatched. The CDR3 sequence is 14 residues long. The CDR3 DNA is TGTGCCAGCAGCCCTTTAGCGGGAACCTACGAGCAGTACTTC. Amino acid sequence: CASSPLAGTYEQYF.

This chain joins TRBV27 and TRBJ2-7, with D perhaps TRBD2 (5 bases). CDR1 and CDR2 (germline): MNHEY, SMNVEV (reference sequence). Trimming took off 1 base at V and 4 bases at J, with 11 bases between the two ends. This CDR3 has 14 amino acids. The CDR3 here is CASSLLAGMYEQYF. The CDR3 nucleotides read TGTGCCAGCAGTTTATTGGCCGGGATGTACGAGCAGTACTTC.

The chain is built from TRBV28 and TRBJ1-5; D not resolved. CDR1 and CDR2 from the germline V gene are MDHEN and SYDVKM. The CDR3 sequence is 14 residues long. V gave up 6 bases and J gave up 16 bases, with 25 bases separating them. Here the CDR3 reads CASRGTVRQDPQHF. DNA for the CDR3: TGTGCCAGCAGGGGAACCGTTCGGCAGGACCCTCAACATTTT.

The chain has TRBV5-6 and TRBJ1-5, with 9 bases lining up with TRBD1. Losses at the gene ends were 3 bases for V and 5 bases for J; bases not matched to a gene: 6. Germline CDR1 and CDR2: SGHDT and YYEEEE. The CDR3 has 15 amino acids. CDR3 region: CASSYSTGGDQPQHF. The CDR3 bases are TGTGCCAGCAGCTACTCCACAGGGGGCGATCAGCCCCAGCATTTT.

The CDR3 is CASSPMGGATEAFF. Written as DNA, the CDR3 is TGTGCCAGCAGCCCCATGGGGGGGGCTACTGAAGCTTTCTTT. J is TRBJ1-1 and V is TRBV9; maybe TRBD1 (6 bases). The germline V gene encodes CDR1 SGDLS and CDR2 YYNGEE. The CDR3 runs to 14 residues. V lost 4 bases and J lost 5, with 15 bases in between.

On this clone: The identical CDR3 is also encoded by other nucleotide sequences in the sample. The rearrangement joins TRBV19 to TRBJ1-1; TRBD1 aligns across 8 bases. This CDR3 contains 14 residues. The J segment lost 1 base and the V segment lost 6 bases, leaving 4 bases of the junction unmatched. Germline V gene sequence: CDR1 LNHDA, CDR2 SQIVND (reference sequence). The CDR3 DNA sequence: TGTGCCAGTAGCCTGACAGGGGAGAACACTGAAGCTTTCTTT. Translated: CASSLTGENTEAFF.

This clone was detected a few times. The V and J genes are TRBV7-9 and TRBJ1-1, with D perhaps TRBD1 (5 bases). The CDR3 is 14 amino acids. V dropped 7 bases and J dropped 3 bases, with 15 bases sitting between them. Germline V gene lookup returns CDR1 SEHNR and CDR2 FQNEAQ (reference sequence). CDR3 protein: CASIDGGVDTEAFF. CDR3 nucleotides: TGTGCCAGCATTGATGGGGGGGTGGACACTGAAGCTTTCTTT.

The chain employs TRBV29-1 and TRBJ2-5; 9 nucleotides agree with TRBD1. V shed 5 bases, J shed 5 bases, and the junction held 12 bases outside the gene matches. Germline values: CDR1 SQVTM, CDR2 ANQGSEA. This CDR3 has 15 amino acids. Here the CDR3 DNA reads TGCAGCGTTCCAAACGGACAGGGGTTTGCGGAGACCCAGTACTTC. Its translation: CSVPNGQGFAETQYF.

This clone showed up just once. This chain connects TRBV25-1 to TRBJ2-3; 7 bases align to TRBD1. This CDR3 is 13 amino acids long. Germline CDR1 MGHDK, CDR2 SYGVNS. Unmatched junction bases numbered 5, after V lost 1 base and J lost 10 bases. The CDR3 DNA reads TGTGCCAGCAGTGAATCACGACAGGGATCGCAGTATTTT. Translated, it gives CASSESRQGSQYF. Variable domain in full (rest from reference TRBV25-1 and TRBJ2-3): EADIYQTPRYLVIGTGKKITLECSQTMGHDKMYWYQQDPGMELHLIHYSYGVNSTEKGDLSSESTVSRIRTEHFPLTLESARPSHTSQYLCASSESRQGSQYFGPGTRLTVL.

This clone was observed a handful of times. The chain has TRBV30 and TRBJ1-1; D gene uncertain. CDR3 size: 11 residues. V lost 7 bases, J lost 0 bases, and 6 bases lay in between. In germline, CDR1 is GTSNPN, CDR2 SVGIG (reference sequence). In nucleotides, the CDR3 is TGTGCCTCAAATCTGAACACTGAAGCTTTCTTT. This sequence encodes CASNLNTEAFF.

This chain uses TRBV13 with TRBJ2-2; 7 positions match TRBD2. V dropped 7 bases and J dropped 5; count of bases not matched to a gene: 10. The CDR3 spans 15 residues. Germline values: CDR1 PRHDT, CDR2 FYEKMQ (reference sequence). The CDR3 nucleotides are TGTGCCAGCACCCGGCGGGAGCCCTATACCGGGGAGCTGTTTTTT. This encodes CASTRREPYTGELFF.

About this clone itself: Other nucleotide sequences from this sample produce the same CDR3. This chain uses TRBV19 with TRBJ1-3; D not certain. The CDR3 has 15 amino acids. V gave up 3 bases and J gave up 0 bases, with 9 bases separating them. Germline CDR1 reads LNHDA; CDR2 reads SQIVND (reference sequence). The chain's CDR3 is CASSIGRISGNTIYF. The DNA of the CDR3 is TGTGCCAGTAGTATCGGACGGATCTCTGGAAACACCATATATTTT.

This rearrangement joins TRBV9 to TRBJ2-7; 8 bases map to TRBD1. The CDR3 has 15 residues. Losses at the gene ends were 0 bases for V and 5 bases for J; bases not matched to a gene: 7. Germline loops: CDR1 SGDLS, CDR2 YYNGEE. The CDR3 region is CASSVDDRGNDEQYF. The CDR3 region has the DNA TGTGCCAGCAGCGTAGACGACAGGGGAAATGACGAGCAGTACTTC.

As regards this clone: The identical CDR3 is also encoded by other nucleotide sequences in the sample. The CDR3 coding sequence is TGTGCCAGCAGTGTCGGCAGCTACGAGCAGTACTTC. Encoded protein: CASSVGSYEQYF. The genes are TRBV2 and TRBJ2-7; D is uncertain. V was pared by 4 bases and J by 3 bases, with 7 bases between. Germline V gene lookup returns CDR1 SNHLY and CDR2 FYNNEI. This CDR3 has 12 amino acids.

The V call is TRBV9, the J call TRBJ2-1; 12 bases map to TRBD2. The V gene end was trimmed by 3 bases and the J gene end by 7 bases; junction bases not matched to a gene: 8. The CDR3 is made up of 16 amino acids. The V gene's germline CDR1 is SGDLS and CDR2 YYNGEE. The CDR3 is CASSAETSGSRNEQFF. The CDR3 DNA reads TGTGCCAGCAGCGCCGAGACTAGCGGGAGCAGGAATGAGCAGTTCTTC.